These 27 T cell receptor beta chains share one sample of origin, sequenced in a study of blood T cell repertoires in COVID-19. Repertoires were generated with immunoSEQ multiplex PCR, while TCRdb's copy carries only in-frame clones and drops some. Altogether just over 95,000 clones are present, 90% being singletons, with the ten largest covering around 5.1%. The sequenced sample was peripheral blood. The receptors come from a man aged 45-60 years with acute or convalescent COVID-19.

The chain is built from TRBV3-1 (or the pseudogene TRBV3-2) and TRBJ2-7, with D maybe TRBD2 (6 bases). CDR1 and CDR2 (germline): LGHDT, YNNKEL (reference sequence). V was shortened by 4 bases and J by 1 base, with 17 bases between the two germline ends. This CDR3 is built from 16 residues. The CDR3 DNA reads as TGTGCCAGCAGCCGGAGGGACGGGATTTCTTCCTACGAGCAGTACTTC. Translation: CASSRRDGISSYEQYF.

V usage is TRBV6-2 or TRBV6-3 and J usage is TRBJ2-3; 10 bases are a match to TRBD2. Unmatched junction bases numbered 16, after V lost 4 bases and J lost 6 bases. The CDR3 is 18 amino acids. Germline CDR1 reads MNHEY; CDR2 reads SVGEGT. DNA for the CDR3: TGTGCCAGCAGTTTGCGGCTAGCGGGAGTCCAGGGTCCGGATACGCAGTATTTT. The encoded protein is CASSLRLAGVQGPDTQYF.

The chain uses TRBV7-2 and TRBJ2-6, with TRBD2 as a possible D gene (7 bases). Germline V gene data show CDR1 as SGHTA and CDR2 as FQGNSA. Trimming removed 8 bases from V and 0 bases from J, with 14 bases in between. The length of the CDR3 is 16 residues. CDR3 amino acids: CASSPRGGSGANVLTF. The DNA of the CDR3 is TGTGCCAGCTCCCCAAGGGGGGGCTCTGGGGCCAACGTCCTGACTTTC.

The rearrangement uses TRBV19 and TRBJ2-1; 7 bases line up with TRBD2. The CDR3 loop spans 14 amino acids. The germline gives CDR1 LNHDA, CDR2 SQIVND (reference sequence). V gave up 3 bases and J gave up 6 bases; unmatched junction bases: 5. In DNA form, the CDR3 reads TGTGCCAGTAGTATTTCCGGGAGGTTCAATGAGCAGTTCTTC. It specifies CASSISGRFNEQFF.

The J gene is TRBJ2-7, the V gene TRBV5-1, with TRBD2 matching 11 bases. From germline, CDR1 is SGHRS and CDR2 YFSETQ. The CDR3 consists of 14 residues. V shed 4 bases and J 6 bases; nucleotides not matched to a gene: 6. The CDR3 region has the DNA TGCGCCAGCAGCCCTGCCGGGACTAGCGGCGAGCAGTACTTC. Its protein is CASSPAGTSGEQYF.

The CDR3 nucleotides read TGTGCAAGTCGCTTAATACCATTCAGGAGGAAATCCTACGAGCAGTACTTC. It is translated as CASRLIPFRRKSYEQYF. V usage is TRBV12-2 and J usage is TRBJ2-7; the table calls TRBD2, which could not be checked here. TRBV12-2 is marked as a pseudogene. The length of the CDR3 is 17 residues.

This clone was observed at least ten times. The chain has TRBV27 and TRBJ2-1; D is ambiguous. V lost 1 base and J 1 base, leaving 8 bases between the germline ends. Germline CDR1 is MNHEY and CDR2 is SMNVEV (reference sequence). This CDR3 is 15 amino acids long. The CDR3 loop is CASSLFPVSYNEQFF. The CDR3 DNA sequence: TGTGCCAGCAGTTTATTCCCTGTGTCCTACAATGAGCAGTTCTTC.

The genes are TRBV7-2 and TRBJ1-5, with D perhaps matching TRBD1 (5 bases). The V gene's germline CDR1 is SGHTA and CDR2 FQGNSA. The V gene lost 5 bases and the J gene lost 4 bases, with 15 bases spanning the gap. This CDR3 region has 15 residues. The CDR3 is CASSPGQTINQPQHF. The DNA of the CDR3 is TGTGCCAGCAGCCCCGGACAAACGATAAATCAGCCCCAGCATTTT.

This chain uses TRBV5-1 with TRBJ1-2; 8 nucleotides line up with TRBD1. Germline loops: CDR1 SGHRS, CDR2 YFSETQ. The CDR3 totals 15 residues. After removal of 4 bases from V and 2 bases from J, the junction contained 7 bases not matched to a gene. For the CDR3, the DNA is TGCGCCAGCAGCACCGGACAGGGCGAGAACTATGGCTACACCTTC. Its translation is CASSTGQGENYGYTF.

V and J are TRBV11-2 and TRBJ2-1, with 11 bases that match TRBD2. This CDR3 is 15 amino acids long. Trimming took 5 bases from V and 7 from J; bases not matched to a gene: 7. The germline CDR1 and CDR2 sequences are SGHAT and FQNNGV. As DNA, the CDR3 is TGTGCCAGCAGCCTACTAGCGGGAGATTTGAATGAGCAGTTCTTC. Translation: CASSLLAGDLNEQFF.

J is TRBJ1-3 and V is TRBV9; D is undetermined. The CDR3 runs 14 residues. CDR1 and CDR2 (germline): SGDLS, YYNGEE. With 0 bases removed from V and 2 bases from J, the gap between germline ends came to 6 bases. The DNA of the CDR3 is TGTGCCAGCAGCGTAGTTCTCCCTGGAAACACCATATATTTT. The encoded protein is CASSVVLPGNTIYF.

V usage is TRBV11-3 and J usage is TRBJ2-1; tentative D call: TRBD2 (6 bases). Germline V gene data show CDR1 as SGHNT and CDR2 as YENEEA. The CDR3 extends over 16 amino acids. V shed 6 bases and J shed 0 bases, with 15 bases lying between them. The CDR3 DNA sequence: TGTGCCAGCAGTGGATTTAGCGGACGCTCCTACAATGAGCAGTTCTTC. Its translation: CASSGFSGRSYNEQFF.

The chain employs TRBV25-1 and TRBJ2-4; TRBD2 agrees at 7 bases. The CDR3 contains 15 residues. Germline CDR1 is MGHDK and CDR2 is SYGVNS. The V gene end was trimmed by 2 bases and the J gene end by 1 base; junction bases not matched to a gene: 2. CDR3 sequence reads: CASSEREVAKNIQYF. In DNA, the CDR3 is TGTGCCAGCAGTGAACGGGAGGTGGCCAAAAACATTCAGTACTTC.

This rearrangement joins TRBV19 to TRBJ1-5, with 8 bases fitting TRBD1. Trimming cost V 5 bases and J 5 bases; bases outside gene matches: 11. This CDR3 has 16 residues. Germline lookup yields CDR1 LNHDA and CDR2 SQIVND (reference sequence). The CDR3 nucleotides read TGTGCCAGTAGTTCCTCGACAGGGGAAGAATATCAGCCCCAGCATTTT. The encoded protein is CASSSSTGEEYQPQHF.

The chain combines TRBV5-1 with TRBJ1-5; 7 bases line up with TRBD1. The CDR3 has 14 amino acids. Per the germline V gene, CDR1 is SGHRS and CDR2 is YFSETQ. Trimming removed 4 bases from V and 4 bases from J; junction bases left unmatched: 5. In nucleotides, the CDR3 is TGCGCCAGCAGCACGGGACAGCCTAATCAGCCCCAGCATTTT. Translation gives CASSTGQPNQPQHF.

J is TRBJ2-2 and V is TRBV14; D remains ambiguous. Germline V gene data show CDR1 as SGHDN and CDR2 as FVKESK. The CDR3 is 14 residues long. Trimming left V 0 bases short and J 4 bases short, with 6 bases between. CDR3 region: CASSQEPGTGELFF. In DNA form, the CDR3 reads TGTGCCAGCAGCCAAGAGCCAGGCACCGGGGAGCTGTTTTTT.

For the CDR3, the DNA is TGTGCCATCAGCGCAGGGGTGGGTGAAAAACTGTTTTTT. Its translation is CAISAGVGEKLFF. The rearrangement links TRBV10-3 to TRBJ1-4; tentatively, D is TRBD1 (6 bases). CDR3 length: 13 amino acids. The germline V gene encodes CDR1 ENHRY and CDR2 SYGVKD. V was trimmed by 6 bases and J by 7 bases, leaving 12 bases between them.

The chain combines TRBV21-1 with TRBJ2-2; the table's D call, TRBD2, was not checked against the DNA. TRBV21-1 is tagged as a pseudogene. The CDR3 contains 17 residues. CDR3 loop: CASSWTSGRAELGELFF. CDR3 DNA sequence: TGTGCCAGCAGCTGGACTAGCGGGAGGGCCGAACTTGGGGAGCTGTTTTTT.

The chain joins TRBV7-2 to TRBJ2-7; possible D gene TRBD2, 6 bases. Trimming pared 1 base from V and 1 base from J, leaving 11 bases between. This CDR3 has 15 amino acids. Germline CDR1 reads SGHTA; CDR2 reads FQGNSA. This chain's CDR3 is CASSLGSGWSYEQYF. CDR3 DNA sequence: TGTGCCAGCAGCTTAGGGAGCGGGTGGTCCTACGAGCAGTACTTC. Based on the CDR3 plus reference TRBV7-2 and TRBJ2-7, the full variable domain is GAGVSQSPSNKVTEKGKDVELRCDPISGHTALYWYRQSLGQGLEFLIYFQGNSAPDKSGLPSDRFSAERTGGSVSTLTIQRTQQEDSAVYLCASSLGSGWSYEQYFGPGTRLTVT.

This chain uses TRBV18 with TRBJ1-6; D possibly corresponds to TRBD1 (6 bases). Germline V gene data show CDR1 as KGHSH and CDR2 as LQKENI. The CDR3 covers 17 residues. V lost 6 bases to trimming and J lost 7 bases, with 22 bases between them. The CDR3 sequence: CASSPDIPWGPNSPLHF. CDR3 in DNA: TGTGCCAGCTCCCCAGATATACCTTGGGGGCCGAATTCACCCCTCCACTTT.

The V and J genes are TRBV5-1 and TRBJ2-2, with 14 bases lining up with TRBD2. V gave up 3 bases and J gave up 7 bases; unmatched junction bases: 8. The CDR3 covers 17 residues. Germline CDR1 and CDR2: SGHRS and YFSETQ. The CDR3 bases are TGCGCCAGCAGCTCGACGACTAGCGGGAGGGCGAACGGGGAGCTGTTTTTT. Protein: CASSSTTSGRANGELFF.

This sequence joins TRBV5-1 and TRBJ2-7; D uncertain. Deletions cut 1 base from V and 6 bases from J, with 17 bases between. The CDR3 is 15 amino acids. CDR1 and CDR2 from the germline V gene are SGHRS and YFSETQ. This CDR3 is CASSLSSPAVGEQYF. In DNA, the CDR3 is TGCGCCAGCAGCTTGTCATCCCCGGCGGTTGGCGAGCAGTACTTC.

V usage is TRBV29-1 and J usage is TRBJ1-2, with TRBD1 matching over 10 bases. Germline values: CDR1 SQVTM, CDR2 ANQGSEA. The ends lost 7 bases at V and 8 bases at J; junction bases unmatched: 10. The CDR3 length is 13 residues. The CDR3 bases are TGCAGCGGCCTCACCGGGACAGGGGTCGGCTACACCTTC. Amino acids: CSGLTGTGVGYTF.

CDR3 region: CASSQLQVNTEAFF. The CDR3 DNA is TGTGCCAGCTCACAACTACAAGTGAACACTGAAGCTTTCTTT. The gene calls are TRBV18 and TRBJ1-1; no reliable D call. The CDR3 extends over 14 amino acids. CDR1 is KGHSH, CDR2 LQKENI, per germline. Trimming removed 4 bases from V and 0 bases from J, with 9 bases in between.

This clone was counted between two and nine times. The V call is TRBV4-2, the J call TRBJ2-1; the match to TRBD2 covers 9 bases. Trimming took 1 base from V and 5 from J; bases not matched to a gene: 15. The CDR3 length is 19 residues. Germline V gene lookup returns CDR1 LGHNA and CDR2 YNFKEQ. The CDR3 is CASSQVSGTTSGLNNEQFF. CDR3 nucleotide sequence: TGTGCCAGCAGCCAAGTTTCGGGAACAACTAGCGGGCTAAACAATGAGCAGTTCTTC.

This sequence joins TRBV19 and TRBJ2-1; D not resolved. Germline loops: CDR1 LNHDA, CDR2 SQIVND (reference sequence). Trimming shortened V by 5 bases and J by 0 bases, and 17 bases separated the two germline ends. The CDR3 has 17 amino acids. Here the CDR3 reads CASSPQSLLSSYNEQFF. The CDR3 nucleotides read TGTGCCAGTAGTCCGCAAAGTCTCCTGAGCTCCTACAATGAGCAGTTCTTC.

The chain links TRBV9 to TRBJ2-3, with a weak D call TRBD2 (5 bases). Germline V CDR1 and CDR2: SGDLS, YYNGEE. This CDR3 contains 15 residues. V lost 2 bases, J lost 2 bases, and 12 bases lay in between. The CDR3 DNA sequence: TGTGCCAGCAGCGTGGTCGCGGGCTTCACAGATACGCAGTATTTT. This codes for CASSVVAGFTDTQYF.